This TCR beta chain was sequenced in a study of T-cell reconstitution after alpha-beta-depleted transplantation in children. Study results and limitations: Newly generated T cells supplied most T-cell counts and diversity one year post-transplant. Diversity of TCRbeta at day 60 was high in some patients, arising from surviving recipient T cells and thymic progenitors. Roughly two months post-transplant, alpha-beta T cells reportedly originated from several hundred graft clones that had expanded.

Researchers prepared the TCRbeta library using unique molecular identifiers, the study reports. TCRdb ran MiXCR on the PCR reads and lists one entry per CDR3 protein. The sample carries around 300,000 distinct CDR3 sequences, approximately 23% recorded once. The CDR3 runs 14 residues. V shed 8 bases and J shed 6 bases, with 17 bases lying between them. CDR1 MNHEY and CDR2 SMNVEV come from the germline V gene (reference sequence). As to this clonotype: Its antigen is not identified.

The V call is TRBV27, the J call TRBJ2-1; maybe TRBD2 (5 bases). The TCR originated in a male patient younger than 18 who had a stem cell transplant for acute lymphoblastic leukemia, so the T cells may come from the graft donor. Material: PBMCs, mostly from graft donor cells, obtained 180 days after TCRalphabeta/CD19-depleted stem cell transplant. The CDR3 loop reads CASSSFVGFNEQFF. The CDR3 DNA reads TGTGCCAGCTCTAGCTTTGTCGGGTTCAATGAGCAGTTCTTC.